Reported below is one TCR beta chain. The V gene's germline CDR1 is MNHEY and CDR2 SVGEGT. The CDR3 totals 14 residues. Between the trimmed V and J ends, which lost 3 bases and 7 bases, there was a span of 15 bases. This entry belongs to a study of blood T cell repertoires in COVID-19. Sequencing was performed with immunoSEQ multiplex PCR; in TCRdb, only in-frame clones are kept and a portion is missing. The sample carries 110,000 to 150,000 clones, 84% recorded once. The sequence derives from a man aged 35 to 55 with acute COVID-19. The sample was PBMCs or T cells enriched from blood (not recorded which). The chain uses TRBV6-2 or TRBV6-3 and TRBJ1-2; possibly TRBD1 for D (6 bases). The CDR3 nucleotides read TGTGCCAGCAGTTATTCGACAGGCTCTCGTGGCTACACCTTC. Its protein is CASSYSTGSRGYTF.